One sample yielded the 2 T cell receptor beta chains listed below, sequenced in a study of blood T cell repertoires in COVID-19. Data came from immunoSEQ multiplex PCR; TCRdb stores just in-frame clones and leaves some out. The sample has approximately 72,000 clones, 85% seen once. Sample: peripheral blood. The receptors originated from a middle-aged man with acute or convalescent COVID-19.

V is TRBV25-1 and J is TRBJ1-4, with TRBD1 matching 8 bases. Per germline, CDR1 MGHDK and CDR2 SYGVNS. The junction had 9 bases not matched to a gene; V was cut back by 3 bases and J by 6 bases. The CDR3 extends over 16 amino acids. This chain's CDR3 is CASSDPGQGSDEKLFF. CDR3 in DNA: TGTGCCAGCAGTGATCCCGGACAGGGATCGGATGAAAAACTGTTTTTT.

This clone was seen more than once but under ten times. The chain uses TRBV5-1 and TRBJ2-7, with TRBD1 matching over 9 bases. The CDR3 is 14 residues long. Trimming removed 4 bases from V and 2 bases from J; junction bases left unmatched: 4. Per the germline V gene, CDR1 is SGHRS and CDR2 is YFSETQ. The CDR3 nucleotides read TGCGCCAGCAGCGGGGGACAGGGAACCTACGAGCAGTACTTC. Protein: CASSGGQGTYEQYF.